The 23 T cell receptor beta chains reported below all come from one sample, sequenced in a study of cytomegalovirus exposure and HLA in healthy donors listed by TCRdb under 2017. The protocol used for the library was the immunoSEQ multiplex PCR assay. The multiplex PCR relied on a mix of 60 forward primers for TCR Vbeta segments and 13 reverse primers for TCR Jbeta segments. In its TCRdb copy, this immuneACCESS table keeps in-frame sequences only and misses some clones. Where compared with another copy, unresolved V genes explain less than half of these, and the others have no known cause. This sample is represented by 100,000 or so clones; around three quarters of them were singletons. In total, the top ten clones hold about 2.6% of the sample. The sample was PBMCs. These receptors were collected from a man over 45 in good health and CMV-seropositive.

This rearrangement joins TRBV7-2 to TRBJ1-5, with D unresolved. This CDR3 contains 13 residues. V was shortened by 6 bases and J by 5 bases, with 11 bases between the two germline ends. Germline values: CDR1 SGHTA, CDR2 FQGNSA. In nucleotides, the CDR3 is TGTGCCAGCAGTACCATGGGAGATCAGCCCCAGCATTTT. Amino acids: CASSTMGDQPQHF.

J is TRBJ1-1 and V is TRBV10-3, with D possibly being TRBD1 (5 bases). Germline CDR1 ENHRY, CDR2 SYGVKD. The CDR3 runs 13 residues. The ends were cut back, 8 bases at V and 3 bases at J, with 13 bases in the middle. DNA for the CDR3: TGTGCCATCGGTCGGGGAGGGGACACTGAAGCTTTCTTT. Amino acids: CAIGRGGDTEAFF.

This clone has just one count. Other DNA variants within this sample encode the same CDR3. Here the CDR3 DNA reads TGCGCCAGCAGCTTGGCGGACAGGATTGAAGCTTTCTTT. Its translation is CASSLADRIEAFF. This chain links TRBV5-1 with TRBJ1-1; 7 nucleotides align to TRBD1. J gave up 7 bases and V 0 bases, and 3 bases lay outside the gene matches. Germline V gene lookup returns CDR1 SGHRS and CDR2 YFSETQ. CDR3 length: 13 amino acids.

This sequence joins TRBV11-2 and TRBJ1-4; D uncertain. Germline-derived CDR1 and CDR2 are SGHAT and FQNNGV. The V gene lost 5 bases and the J gene lost 3 bases, with 10 bases spanning the gap. This CDR3 has 14 residues. CDR3: CASSPRRANEKLFF. CDR3 in DNA: TGTGCCAGCAGCCCCCGCCGCGCTAATGAAAAACTGTTTTTT.

The chain employs TRBV5-4 and TRBJ1-2, with no clear D. V was pared by 9 bases and J by 11 bases, with 17 bases between. The germline CDR1 and CDR2 sequences are SGHNT and YYREEE (reference sequence). CDR3 size: 11 residues. The CDR3 nucleotides read TGTGCCACCGTGGCAGGTGATAGTTACACCTTC. It yields the protein CATVAGDSYTF.

The chain carries TRBV6-5 and TRBJ2-3; 7 nucleotides match TRBD2. This CDR3 region has 13 residues. Germline V gene data show CDR1 as MNHEY and CDR2 as SVGAGI. Trimming at V came to 6 bases and at J to 3 bases, leaving 3 bases not matched to a gene. CDR3 residues: CASRSGVTDTQYF. The DNA of the CDR3 is TGTGCCAGCAGAAGCGGGGTGACAGATACGCAGTATTTT.

This clone has a handful of counts. The rearrangement links TRBV5-6 to TRBJ2-2; D gene uncertain. The germline gives CDR1 SGHDT, CDR2 YYEEEE. The CDR3 runs 15 residues. V was trimmed by 0 bases and J by 4 bases, leaving 10 bases between them. The CDR3 region is CASSLGPEFTGELFF. The CDR3 region has the DNA TGTGCCAGCAGCTTGGGACCGGAGTTCACCGGGGAGCTGTTTTTT.

V gene TRBV2 combines with J gene TRBJ1-4, with 8 bases that match TRBD1. The CDR3 loop spans 13 amino acids. The V segment lost 6 bases and the J segment 7 bases; nucleotides outside the gene matches: 4. Per the germline V gene, CDR1 is SNHLY and CDR2 is FYNNEI. The CDR3 protein is CASRGQGGEKLFF. Here the CDR3 DNA reads TGTGCCAGCAGAGGACAGGGTGGTGAAAAACTGTTTTTT.

This clone was seen a few times. V and J are TRBV4-1 and TRBJ2-1; 10 bases fit TRBD2. The CDR3 has 14 residues. Germline V gene sequence: CDR1 MGHRA, CDR2 YSYEKL. V dropped 4 bases and J dropped 15; count of bases not matched to a gene: 12. The CDR3 region is CASSPKAGGPSSFF. The CDR3, as DNA: TGCGCCAGCAGCCCCAAAGCGGGAGGGCCCTCCTCGTTCTTC.

This chain links TRBV5-4 with TRBJ2-5; 9 bases match TRBD2. Germline CDR1 reads SGHNT; CDR2 reads YYREEE (reference sequence). V gave up 8 bases and J gave up 2 bases; unmatched junction bases: 13. CDR3 size: 16 residues. The CDR3 nucleotides read TGTGCCAGAAAACATTCTAGCGGGGCGAGTCAAGAGACCCAGTACTTC. This translates into CARKHSSGASQETQYF.

The V gene is TRBV11-2, the J gene TRBJ2-2, with TRBD1 matching over 7 bases. From germline, CDR1 is SGHAT and CDR2 FQNNGV. Unmatched junction bases numbered 3, after V lost 5 bases and J lost 0 bases. The CDR3 covers 15 residues. This CDR3 is CASSRTGTNTGELFF. In DNA form, the CDR3 reads TGTGCCAGCAGCCGGACAGGAACGAACACCGGGGAGCTGTTTTTT.

The chain recombines TRBV28 with TRBJ2-7, with 7 bases that match TRBD1. The ends lost 6 bases at V and 3 bases at J; junction bases unmatched: 14. Per germline, CDR1 MDHEN and CDR2 SYDVKM. CDR3 length equals 16 residues. CDR3 sequence: CASRLRQGHFDYEQYF. CDR3 bases: TGTGCCAGCAGATTGCGACAGGGCCATTTTGACTACGAGCAGTACTTC. Full variable domain (missing parts from reference TRBV28 and TRBJ2-7): DVKVTQSSRYLVKRTGEKVFLECVQDMDHENMFWYRQDPGLGLRLIYFSYDVKMKEKGDIPEGYSVSREKKERFSLILESASTNQTSMYLCASRLRQGHFDYEQYFGPGTRLTVT.

This chain links TRBV4-1 with TRBJ1-5; D possibly corresponds to TRBD1 (5 bases). The CDR3 has 17 amino acids. V was cut by 1 base and J by 1 base, with 14 bases left in between. Looked up from germline, CDR1 is MGHRA and CDR2 is YSYEKL. In DNA, the CDR3 is TGCGCCAGCAGCCAAGGGGTGGGGGGTCCGAGCAATCAGCCCCAGCATTTT. Its translation: CASSQGVGGPSNQPQHF.

V is TRBV9 and J is TRBJ1-6, with D possibly TRBD1 on 5 matching bases. The V gene's germline CDR1 is SGDLS and CDR2 YYNGEE. V lost 5 bases, J lost 10 bases, and 13 bases lay in between. The CDR3 is 13 amino acids. CDR3 DNA: TGTGCCAGCAGAGAAGGGGTAGACTCACCCCTCCACTTT. Amino acids: CASREGVDSPLHF.

The chain has TRBV7-8 and TRBJ2-7, with 9 bases that match TRBD2. V lost 3 bases and J lost 3; bases outside the gene matches: 9. Germline CDR1 reads SGHVS; CDR2 reads FQNEAQ. The CDR3 covers 16 residues. DNA for the CDR3: TGTGCCAGCAGCTTTGGGGGGCTAGCGGGGATCTACGAGCAGTACTTC. Translation: CASSFGGLAGIYEQYF.

V gene TRBV4-1 combines with J gene TRBJ2-6; tentatively, D is TRBD1 (6 bases). Looked up from germline, CDR1 is MGHRA and CDR2 is YSYEKL. With 0 bases removed from V and 4 bases from J, the gap between germline ends came to 16 bases. The CDR3 contains 18 residues. The CDR3 DNA sequence: TGCGCCAGCAGCCAAGACAGTCGTGGGGGCGTCGGGGCCAACGTCCTGACTTTC. Encoded protein: CASSQDSRGGVGANVLTF.

The CDR3 spells CAISVKGTEYGYTF. For the CDR3, the DNA is TGTGCCATCAGTGTAAAGGGGACAGAGTATGGCTACACCTTC. This chain joins TRBV10-3 and TRBJ1-2, with 7 bases lining up with TRBD1. The V segment lost 4 bases and the J segment 5 bases; nucleotides outside the gene matches: 7. Germline-derived CDR1 and CDR2 are ENHRY and SYGVKD. There are 14 residues in the CDR3.

This chain joins TRBV19 and TRBJ1-5; the D is unclear. The germline V gene encodes CDR1 LNHDA and CDR2 SQIVND (reference sequence). CDR3 length: 14 residues. V was pared by 2 bases and J by 5 bases, with 10 bases between. CDR3 in DNA: TGTGCCAGTAGTATACGTAATTTCGATCAGCCCCAGCATTTT. This gives the protein CASSIRNFDQPQHF.

J is TRBJ2-1 and V is TRBV30; weak D call: TRBD1 (5 bases). The germline gives CDR1 GTSNPN, CDR2 SVGIG (reference sequence). V was shortened by 3 bases and J by 3 bases, with 12 bases between the two germline ends. This CDR3 comprises 14 residues. The CDR3: CAWREGAGYNEQFF. The CDR3 nucleotides read TGTGCCTGGAGGGAAGGGGCAGGCTACAATGAGCAGTTCTTC.

This clone was picked up one time. V is TRBV5-1 and J is TRBJ2-3; TRBD2 aligns across 10 bases. CDR3 length: 16 amino acids. The germline gives CDR1 SGHRS, CDR2 YFSETQ. Germline trimming cut 1 base from V and 6 bases from J; bases unmatched to any gene: 8. This chain's CDR3 is CASSLSVAGGTDTQYF. As DNA, the CDR3 is TGCGCCAGCAGCTTGTCGGTAGCGGGAGGTACGGATACGCAGTATTTT.

This sequence joins TRBV29-1 and TRBJ2-3; TRBD1 matches at 7 bases. Germline-derived CDR1 and CDR2 are SQVTM and ANQGSEA. Losses at the gene ends were 8 bases for V and 3 bases for J; bases not matched to a gene: 5. The CDR3 totals 12 residues. CDR3 sequence: CSTDRETDTQYF. In DNA form, the CDR3 reads TGCAGCACCGACAGGGAAACAGATACGCAGTATTTT.

The chain combines TRBV6-5 with TRBJ1-5; maybe TRBD1 (6 bases). There are 13 residues in the CDR3. Trimming stripped 6 bases from V and 3 bases from J, with 9 bases between. Germline lookup yields CDR1 MNHEY and CDR2 SVGAGI. The CDR3 protein is CASSGQHNQPQHF. The CDR3 coding sequence is TGTGCCAGCAGCGGACAGCACAATCAGCCCCAGCATTTT.

CDR3 protein: CASSEARQPNQPQHF. Written as DNA, the CDR3 is TGTGCCAGCAGTGAAGCGCGGCAGCCCAATCAGCCCCAGCATTTT. The V and J genes are TRBV2 and TRBJ1-5, with D unresolved. The CDR3 totals 15 residues. With 0 bases removed from V and 3 bases from J, the gap between germline ends came to 9 bases. The germline V gene encodes CDR1 SNHLY and CDR2 FYNNEI. The variable domain in full, with the rest retrieved from reference TRBV2 and TRBJ1-5, is EPEVTQTPSHQVTQMGQEVILRCVPISNHLYFYWYRQILGQKVEFLVSFYNNEISEKSEIFDDQFSVERPDGSNFTLKIRSTKLEDSAMYFCASSEARQPNQPQHFGDGTRLSIL.